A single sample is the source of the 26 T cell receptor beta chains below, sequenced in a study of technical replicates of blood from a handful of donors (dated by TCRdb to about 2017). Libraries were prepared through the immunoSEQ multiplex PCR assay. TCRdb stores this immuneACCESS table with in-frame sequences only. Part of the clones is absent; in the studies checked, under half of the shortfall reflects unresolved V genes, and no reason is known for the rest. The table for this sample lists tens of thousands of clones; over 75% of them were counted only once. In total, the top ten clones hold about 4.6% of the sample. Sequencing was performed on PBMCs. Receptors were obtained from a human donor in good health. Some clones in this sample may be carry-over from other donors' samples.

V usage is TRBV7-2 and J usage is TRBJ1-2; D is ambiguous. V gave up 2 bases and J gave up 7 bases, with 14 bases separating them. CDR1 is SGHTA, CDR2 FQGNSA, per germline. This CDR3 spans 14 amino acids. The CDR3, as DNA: TGTGCCAGCAGCTTACCGTCCAGGAAGCTTGGCTACACCTTC. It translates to CASSLPSRKLGYTF.

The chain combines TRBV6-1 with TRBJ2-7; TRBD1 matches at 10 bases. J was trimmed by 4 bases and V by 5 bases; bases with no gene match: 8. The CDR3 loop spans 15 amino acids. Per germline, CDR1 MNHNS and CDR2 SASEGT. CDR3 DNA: TGTGCCAGCAGTACCCGGGACAGGGGAATATACGAGCAGTACTTC. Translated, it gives CASSTRDRGIYEQYF.

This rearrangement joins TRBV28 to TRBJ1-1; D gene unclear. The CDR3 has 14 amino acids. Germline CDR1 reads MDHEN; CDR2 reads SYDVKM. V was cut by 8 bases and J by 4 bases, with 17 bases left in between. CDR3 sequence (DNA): TGTGCCAGCTGGAGTGCGGGGTTGGGCACTGAAGCTTTCTTT. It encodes CASWSAGLGTEAFF.

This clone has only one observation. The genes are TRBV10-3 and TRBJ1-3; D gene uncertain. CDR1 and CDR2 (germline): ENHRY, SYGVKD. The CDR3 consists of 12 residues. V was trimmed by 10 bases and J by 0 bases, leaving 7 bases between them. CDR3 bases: TGTGCCACAATTCCCTCTGGAAACACCATATATTTT. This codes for CATIPSGNTIYF.

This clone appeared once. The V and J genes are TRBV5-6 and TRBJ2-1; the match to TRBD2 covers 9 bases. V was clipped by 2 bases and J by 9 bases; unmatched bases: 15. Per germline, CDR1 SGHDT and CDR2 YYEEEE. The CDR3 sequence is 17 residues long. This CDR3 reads CASSLLSWAGGYSEQFF. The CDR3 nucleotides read TGTGCCAGCAGCTTACTTTCGTGGGCGGGGGGGTACTCTGAGCAGTTCTTC.

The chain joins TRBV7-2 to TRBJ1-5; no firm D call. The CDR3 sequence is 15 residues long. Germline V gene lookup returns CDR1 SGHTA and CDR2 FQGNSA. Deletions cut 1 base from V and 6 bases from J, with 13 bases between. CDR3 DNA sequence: TGTGCCAGCAGCTTAGGTGTCCATCGAGGTCAGCCCCAGCATTTT. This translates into CASSLGVHRGQPQHF.

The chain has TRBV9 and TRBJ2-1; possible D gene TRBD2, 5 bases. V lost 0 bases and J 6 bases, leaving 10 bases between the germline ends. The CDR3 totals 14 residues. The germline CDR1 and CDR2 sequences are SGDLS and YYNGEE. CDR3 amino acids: CASSVAGNSNEQFF. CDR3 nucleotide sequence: TGTGCCAGCAGCGTAGCCGGGAATAGCAATGAGCAGTTCTTC.

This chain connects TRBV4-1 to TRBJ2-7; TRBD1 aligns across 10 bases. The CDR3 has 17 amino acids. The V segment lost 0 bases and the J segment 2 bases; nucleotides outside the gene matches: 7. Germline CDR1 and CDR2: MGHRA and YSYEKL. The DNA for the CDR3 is TGCGCCAGCAGCCAAGAGTCCCCAGACAGGGGGCCCTACGAGCAGTACTTC. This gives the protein CASSQESPDRGPYEQYF.

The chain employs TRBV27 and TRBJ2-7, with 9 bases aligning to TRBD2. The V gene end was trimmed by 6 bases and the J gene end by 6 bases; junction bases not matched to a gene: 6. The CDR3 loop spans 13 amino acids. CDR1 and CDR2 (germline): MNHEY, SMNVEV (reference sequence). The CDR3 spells CASRDSGSAEQYF. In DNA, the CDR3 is TGTGCCAGCAGAGATAGCGGGAGCGCCGAGCAGTACTTC.

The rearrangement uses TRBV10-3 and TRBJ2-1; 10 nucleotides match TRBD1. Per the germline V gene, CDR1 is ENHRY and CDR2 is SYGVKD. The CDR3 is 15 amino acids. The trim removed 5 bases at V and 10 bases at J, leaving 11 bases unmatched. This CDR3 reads CAISQGTGASGEQFF. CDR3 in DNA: TGTGCCATCAGTCAAGGGACAGGGGCTTCTGGGGAGCAGTTCTTC.

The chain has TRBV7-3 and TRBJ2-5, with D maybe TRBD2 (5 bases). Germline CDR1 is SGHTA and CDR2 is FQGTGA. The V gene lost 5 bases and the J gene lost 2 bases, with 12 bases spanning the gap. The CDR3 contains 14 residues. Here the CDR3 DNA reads TGTGCCAGCAGCATCGGCCGGGGACAAGAGACCCAGTACTTC. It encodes CASSIGRGQETQYF.

The CDR3 DNA follows: TGTGCCAGCAGTTTCCAGGACTCTGGGGAGCTGTTTTTT. Protein sequence: CASSFQDSGELFF. This chain links TRBV27 with TRBJ2-2; TRBD2 might be the D (5 bases). V shed 3 bases and J shed 8 bases, with 10 bases lying between them. This CDR3 has 13 amino acids. The germline V gene has CDR1 MNHEY and CDR2 SMNVEV (reference sequence).

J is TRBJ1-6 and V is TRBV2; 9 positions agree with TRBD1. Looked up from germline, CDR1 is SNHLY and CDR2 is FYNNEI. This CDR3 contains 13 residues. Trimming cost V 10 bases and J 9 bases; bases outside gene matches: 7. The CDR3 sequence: CAMTPTGGSPLHF. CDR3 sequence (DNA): TGTGCCATGACCCCGACAGGGGGTTCACCCCTCCACTTT.

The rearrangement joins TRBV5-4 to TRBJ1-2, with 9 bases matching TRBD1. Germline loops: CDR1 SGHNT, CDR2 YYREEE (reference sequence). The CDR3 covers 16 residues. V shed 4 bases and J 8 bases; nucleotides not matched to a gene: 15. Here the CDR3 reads CASSPATGGPSKGYTF. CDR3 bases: TGTGCCAGCAGCCCCGCTACAGGGGGCCCATCTAAGGGCTACACCTTC. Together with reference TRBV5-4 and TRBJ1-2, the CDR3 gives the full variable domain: ETGVTQSPTHLIKTRGQQVTLRCSSQSGHNTVSWYQQALGQGPQFIFQYYREEENGRGNFPPRFSGLQFPNYSSELNVNALELDDSALYLCASSPATGGPSKGYTFGSGTRLTVV.

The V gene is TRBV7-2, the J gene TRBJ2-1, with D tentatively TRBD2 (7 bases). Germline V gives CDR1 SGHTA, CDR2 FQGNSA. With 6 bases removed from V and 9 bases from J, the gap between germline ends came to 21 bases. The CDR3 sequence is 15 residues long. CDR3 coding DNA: TGTGCCAGCAGTACCGCGGGGGCCACTCGGGGTGAGCAGTTCTTC. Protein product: CASSTAGATRGEQFF.

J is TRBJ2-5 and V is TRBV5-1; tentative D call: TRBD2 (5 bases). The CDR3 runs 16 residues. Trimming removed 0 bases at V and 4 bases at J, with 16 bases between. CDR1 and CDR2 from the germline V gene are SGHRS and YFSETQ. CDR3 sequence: CASSLASLALRETQYF. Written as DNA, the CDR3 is TGCGCCAGCAGCTTGGCTTCGCTAGCCCTCCGAGAGACCCAGTACTTC.

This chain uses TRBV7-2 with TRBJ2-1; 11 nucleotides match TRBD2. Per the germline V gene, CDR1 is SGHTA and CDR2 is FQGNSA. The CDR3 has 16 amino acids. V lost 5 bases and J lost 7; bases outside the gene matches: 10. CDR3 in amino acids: CASSLRASGGWNEQFF. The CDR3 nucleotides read TGTGCCAGCAGCCTCCGGGCTAGCGGGGGGTGGAATGAGCAGTTCTTC.

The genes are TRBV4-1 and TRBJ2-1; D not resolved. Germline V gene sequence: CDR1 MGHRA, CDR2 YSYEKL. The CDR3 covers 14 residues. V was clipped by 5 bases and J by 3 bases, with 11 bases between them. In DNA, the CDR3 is TGCGCCAGCAGCGCCCGAGGCGGCTACAATGAGCAGTTCTTC. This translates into CASSARGGYNEQFF.

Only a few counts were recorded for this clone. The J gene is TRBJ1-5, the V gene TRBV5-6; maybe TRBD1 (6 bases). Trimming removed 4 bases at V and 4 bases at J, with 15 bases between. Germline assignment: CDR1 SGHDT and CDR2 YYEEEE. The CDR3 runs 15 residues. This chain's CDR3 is CASSVLDSLNQPQHF. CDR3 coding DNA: TGTGCCAGCAGCGTACTGGACAGCCTTAATCAGCCCCAGCATTTT.

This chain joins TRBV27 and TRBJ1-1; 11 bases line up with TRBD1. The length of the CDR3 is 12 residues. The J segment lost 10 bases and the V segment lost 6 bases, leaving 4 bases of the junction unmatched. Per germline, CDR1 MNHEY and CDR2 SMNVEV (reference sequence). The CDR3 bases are TGTGCCAGCAGCGGGGACAGGGGGGGAGCTTTCTTT. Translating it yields CASSGDRGGAFF.

This chain's CDR3 is CASSGGLAGAANEQFF. The CDR3 DNA reads TGCGCCAGCAGCGGGGGACTAGCGGGGGCCGCGAATGAGCAGTTCTTC. The chain combines TRBV5-1 with TRBJ2-1; TRBD2 matches at 14 bases. This CDR3 is 16 amino acids long. Germline CDR1 SGHRS, CDR2 YFSETQ. Trimming removed 4 bases from V and 7 bases from J; junction bases left unmatched: 7. Combining the CDR3 with reference TRBV5-1 and TRBJ2-1 gives the whole variable domain KAGVTQTPRYLIKTRGQQVTLSCSPISGHRSVSWYQQTPGQGLQFLFEYFSETQRNKGNFPGRFSGRQFSNSRSEMNVSTLELGDSALYLCASSGGLAGAANEQFFGPGTRLTVL.

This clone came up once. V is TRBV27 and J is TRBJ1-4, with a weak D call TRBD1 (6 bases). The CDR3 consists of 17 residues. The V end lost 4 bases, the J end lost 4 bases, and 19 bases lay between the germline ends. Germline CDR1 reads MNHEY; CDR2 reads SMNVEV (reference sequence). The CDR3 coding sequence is TGTGCCAGCAGTTCTCGGTGGGAAGGGGACATTAATGAAAAACTGTTTTTT. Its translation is CASSSRWEGDINEKLFF.

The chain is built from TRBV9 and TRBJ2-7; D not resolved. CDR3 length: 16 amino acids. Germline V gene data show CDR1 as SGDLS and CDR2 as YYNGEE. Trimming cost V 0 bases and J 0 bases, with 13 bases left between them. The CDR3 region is CASSVGGRPSSYEQYF. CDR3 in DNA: TGTGCCAGCAGCGTAGGTGGCAGGCCGAGCTCCTACGAGCAGTACTTC.

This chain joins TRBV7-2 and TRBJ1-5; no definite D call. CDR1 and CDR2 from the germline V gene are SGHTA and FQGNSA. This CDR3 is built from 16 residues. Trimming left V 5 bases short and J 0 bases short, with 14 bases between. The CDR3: CASSKRHGISNQPQHF. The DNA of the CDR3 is TGTGCCAGCAGCAAAAGGCACGGGATTAGCAATCAGCCCCAGCATTTT. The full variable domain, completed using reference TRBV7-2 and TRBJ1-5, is GAGVSQSPSNKVTEKGKDVELRCDPISGHTALYWYRQSLGQGLEFLIYFQGNSAPDKSGLPSDRFSAERTGGSVSTLTIQRTQQEDSAVYLCASSKRHGISNQPQHFGDGTRLSIL.

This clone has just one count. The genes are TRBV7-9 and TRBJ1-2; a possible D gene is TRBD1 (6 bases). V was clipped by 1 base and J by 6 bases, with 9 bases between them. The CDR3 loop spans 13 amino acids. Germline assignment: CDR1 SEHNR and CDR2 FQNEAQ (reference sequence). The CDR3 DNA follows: TGTGCCAGCAGCTTAGTACAGGGAGATGGCTACACCTTC. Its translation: CASSLVQGDGYTF.

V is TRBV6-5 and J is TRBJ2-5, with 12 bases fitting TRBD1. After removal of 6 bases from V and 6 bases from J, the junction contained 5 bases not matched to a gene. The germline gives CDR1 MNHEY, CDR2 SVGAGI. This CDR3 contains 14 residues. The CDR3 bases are TGTGCCAGCAGCCGCGGGACAGGGGGCCAGACCCAGTACTTC. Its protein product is CASSRGTGGQTQYF.